This T cell receptor beta chain was sequenced in a study of T-cell reconstitution after alpha-beta-depleted transplantation in children. A library of TCRbeta sequences, prepared with unique molecular identifiers, was generated. MiXCR was run by TCRdb on the PCR reads, yielding one entry per CDR3 protein. The sample holds nearly 250,000 distinct CDR3 sequences, roughly 8% seen once. This TCR was recovered from a male patient younger than 18 who had a stem cell transplant for acute lymphoblastic leukemia, so the T cells may come from the graft donor. The material was PBMCs, mostly from graft donor cells, obtained 180 days after TCRalphabeta/CD19-depleted stem cell transplant.

The CDR3 region is CASSAQAGTEAFF. The CDR3 DNA sequence: TGTGCCAGCAGTGCTCAGGCGGGCACTGAAGCTTTCTTT. The rearrangement uses TRBV6-2 or TRBV6-3 and TRBJ1-1, with D uncertain. Per the germline V gene, CDR1 is MNHEY and CDR2 is SVGEGT. Trimming stripped 5 bases from V and 4 bases from J, with 11 bases between. CDR3 length equals 13 residues.